This entry lists 29 T cell receptor beta chains sequenced from one sample in a study of OX40 agonist ivuxolimab in advanced cancers. The protocol used for the library was the immunoSEQ multiplex PCR assay. In TCRdb, the immuneACCESS table is reduced to in-frame sequences with V and J assigned. These tables do not hold every clone; where another copy was compared, an unresolved V gene accounts for under half, and the others remain unexplained. The sample table records 65,000 to 90,000 clones; under 95% of these occur just once. More than 7.5% of the sample belongs to the ten largest clones. Material: CD4+ or CD8+ T cells sorted from blood, obtained in a trial of the OX40 agonist ivuxolimab. The receptors come from an adult with an advanced solid tumor such as melanoma, head and neck, liver or kidney cancer.

The chain joins TRBV9 to TRBJ2-3, with 10 bases lining up with TRBD2. This CDR3 is 14 amino acids long. Germline CDR1 is SGDLS and CDR2 is YYNGEE. The junction had 5 bases not matched to a gene; V was cut back by 2 bases and J by 8 bases. CDR3 DNA: TGTGCCAGCAGCGTGAGCGGGGGGGAGGGTACGCAGTATTTT. Translated: CASSVSGGEGTQYF.

V usage is TRBV30 and J usage is TRBJ1-5; tentatively, D is TRBD1 (5 bases). Germline CDR1 reads GTSNPN; CDR2 reads SVGIG (reference sequence). This CDR3 spans 15 amino acids. The V gene lost 1 base and the J gene lost 1 base, with 11 bases spanning the gap. As DNA, the CDR3 is TGTGCCTGGAGTGGGCCGGGACTGAGCAATCAGCCCCAGCATTTT. Residues: CAWSGPGLSNQPQHF.

This chain connects TRBV5-1 to TRBJ2-3; D is unresolved. V lost 4 bases to trimming and J lost 0 bases, with 9 bases between them. CDR1 is SGHRS, CDR2 YFSETQ, per germline. The CDR3 sequence is 14 residues long. CDR3 amino acids: CASSTPSSTDTQYF. Here the CDR3 DNA reads TGCGCCAGCAGCACACCCTCTAGCACAGATACGCAGTATTTT.

The J gene is TRBJ1-5, the V gene TRBV6-6, with TRBD1 identical over 7 bases. Germline lookup yields CDR1 MNHNY and CDR2 SVGAGI (reference sequence). J lost 6 bases, V lost 5 bases, and 7 bases had no gene match. The CDR3 has 14 amino acids. The CDR3 coding sequence is TGTGCCAGCAGTACTACAGGGGCGCGTCAGCCCCAGCATTTT. This translates into CASSTTGARQPQHF.

The V gene is TRBV4-3, the J gene TRBJ1-1; D gene uncertain. V was cut by 0 bases and J by 7 bases, with 12 bases left in between. The CDR3 totals 14 residues. Germline lookup yields CDR1 LGHNA and CDR2 YSLEER. The CDR3 here is CASSQDRSPFEAFF. CDR3 nucleotide sequence: TGCGCCAGCAGCCAAGATCGGAGTCCGTTTGAAGCTTTCTTT.

The chain combines TRBV25-1 with TRBJ2-1; tentative D call: TRBD2 (5 bases). The CDR3 length is 12 residues. Trimming took off 10 bases at V and 15 bases at J, with 22 bases between the two ends. In germline, CDR1 is MGHDK, CDR2 SYGVNS. The CDR3: CATRGRAPSPFF. As DNA, the CDR3 is TGTGCCACCCGCGGGCGGGCGCCCTCGCCGTTCTTC. Complete variable domain (other parts from reference TRBV25-1 and TRBJ2-1): EADIYQTPRYLVIGTGKKITLECSQTMGHDKMYWYQQDPGMELHLIHYSYGVNSTEKGDLSSESTVSRIRTEHFPLTLESARPSHTSQYLCATRGRAPSPFFGPGTRLTVL.

The chain recombines TRBV9 with TRBJ2-6, with TRBD2 matching 7 bases. The length of the CDR3 is 20 residues. The junction had 16 bases not matched to a gene; V was cut back by 4 bases and J by 0 bases. CDR1 and CDR2 (germline): SGDLS, YYNGEE. The CDR3 DNA sequence: TGTGCCAGCAGCACGAGAAGGGGAGGGCCCACTAGCTCTGGGGCCAACGTCCTGACTTTC. Translating gives CASSTRRGGPTSSGANVLTF.

This chain joins TRBV27 and TRBJ1-2, with a possible D match to TRBD1 (5 bases). CDR1 and CDR2 from the germline V gene are MNHEY and SMNVEV (reference sequence). The CDR3 is 13 residues long. V lost 6 bases and J lost 8, with 16 bases in between. This CDR3 is CASSSNGARGYTF. DNA for the CDR3: TGTGCCAGCAGCTCCAACGGGGCCCGGGGCTACACCTTC.

V is TRBV7-8 and J is TRBJ1-1, with D unresolved. Trimming shortened V by 10 bases and J by 1 base, and 13 bases separated the two germline ends. The CDR3 contains 13 residues. Per the germline V gene, CDR1 is SGHVS and CDR2 is FQNEAQ. The CDR3 sequence is CAIVSRGNTEAFF. DNA for the CDR3: TGTGCCATCGTATCTCGGGGGAACACTGAAGCTTTCTTT.

The V call is TRBV6-5, the J call TRBJ2-7; 11 bases are a match to TRBD2. CDR3 size: 15 residues. Germline CDR1 and CDR2: MNHEY and SVGAGI. J was trimmed by 2 bases and V by 2 bases; bases with no gene match: 2. The CDR3 protein is CASSYETSGAYEQYF. Written as DNA, the CDR3 is TGTGCCAGCAGTTACGAGACTAGCGGGGCCTACGAGCAGTACTTC.

The chain carries TRBV30 and TRBJ2-3; D unclear. Germline values: CDR1 GTSNPN, CDR2 SVGIG (reference sequence). The CDR3 contains 10 residues. The germline V and J ends were trimmed by 5 bases and 4 bases, with 4 bases remaining between them. This chain's CDR3 is CAWGADTQYF. CDR3 sequence (DNA): TGTGCCTGGGGTGCAGATACGCAGTATTTT.

V usage is TRBV6-6 and J usage is TRBJ1-1; no clear D. CDR1 MNHNY and CDR2 SVGAGI come from the germline V gene (reference sequence). This CDR3 has 13 amino acids. Trimming removed 0 bases from V and 3 bases from J, with 5 bases in between. In nucleotides, the CDR3 is TGTGCCAGCAGTTACTCGAGTGACACTGAAGCTTTCTTT. As protein: CASSYSSDTEAFF.

This clone was observed a handful of times. Other DNA sequences within the sample encode an identical CDR3. The rearrangement uses TRBV28 and TRBJ1-3; the D gene is possibly TRBD1 (6 bases). This CDR3 has 14 amino acids. Germline CDR1 and CDR2: MDHEN and SYDVKM. The germline V and J ends were trimmed by 2 bases and 4 bases, with 9 bases remaining between them. DNA for the CDR3: TGTGCCAGCAGTTTAGGGGGGCTAGGAAACACCATATATTTT. This sequence encodes CASSLGGLGNTIYF.

This clone was counted once. The rearrangement links TRBV11-2 to TRBJ1-2; D remains unclear. With 5 bases removed from V and 7 bases from J, the gap between germline ends came to 11 bases. The germline V gene has CDR1 SGHAT and CDR2 FQNNGV. The CDR3 sequence is 12 residues long. CDR3 DNA: TGTGCCAGCAGCCCAGGAAGCGGTGGCTACACCTTC. Translating gives CASSPGSGGYTF.

This clone was observed a single time. The chain has TRBV13 and TRBJ1-1, with 11 positions matching TRBD1. Looked up from germline, CDR1 is PRHDT and CDR2 is FYEKMQ (reference sequence). The CDR3 spans 15 residues. V shed 1 base and J 3 bases; nucleotides not matched to a gene: 1. As DNA, the CDR3 is TGTGCCAGCAGCTTAGCGGGACAGGGGGACACTGAAGCTTTCTTT. As protein: CASSLAGQGDTEAFF. The variable domain in full, with the rest retrieved from reference TRBV13 and TRBJ1-1, is AAGVIQSPRHLIKEKRETATLKCYPIPRHDTVYWYQQGPGQDPQFLISFYEKMQSDKGSIPDRFSAQQFSDYHSELNMSSLELGDSALYFCASSLAGQGDTEAFFGQGTRLTVV.

This clone was picked up one time. Other DNA sequences in this specimen translate into the identical CDR3. The chain recombines TRBV27 with TRBJ2-2, with D unclear. The CDR3 covers 11 residues. V gave up 4 bases and J gave up 4 bases, with 1 base separating them. Germline V gene lookup returns CDR1 MNHEY and CDR2 SMNVEV (reference sequence). CDR3 DNA sequence: TGTGCCAGCAGTTCCACCGGGGAGCTGTTTTTT. Translated: CASSSTGELFF.

This clone appeared a single time. Germline is not matched at one junction end, which may reflect a read error. J is TRBJ2-1 and V is TRBV11-3, with a weak D call TRBD2 (5 bases). From germline, CDR1 is SGHNT and CDR2 YENEEA. The CDR3 has 13 residues. CDR3 coding DNA: TGTGCCAGCAGCTCTGAGTATCTAGCCGGGAACGTCTTC. It encodes CASSSEYLAGNVF. Drawing the rest from reference TRBV11-3 and TRBJ2-1, the complete variable domain is EAGVVQSPRYKIIEKKQPVAFWCNPISGHNTLYWYLQNLGQGPELLIRYENEEAVDDSQLPKDRFSAERLKGVDSTLKIQPAELGDSAVYLCASSSEYLAGNVFGPGTRLTVL.

The chain recombines TRBV7-9 with TRBJ2-7; no clear D. The CDR3 is made up of 11 amino acids. Germline-derived CDR1 and CDR2 are SEHNR and FQNEAQ (reference sequence). Trimming took off 4 bases at V and 7 bases at J, with 8 bases between the two ends. The chain's CDR3 is CASSSTVEQYF. The CDR3 DNA reads as TGTGCCAGCAGCTCGACGGTTGAGCAGTACTTC.

A single count supports this clone. V is TRBV6-5 and J is TRBJ2-7; D remains ambiguous. The CDR3 totals 14 residues. V dropped 4 bases and J dropped 1 base, with 11 bases sitting between them. Germline lookup yields CDR1 MNHEY and CDR2 SVGAGI. In nucleotides, the CDR3 is TGTGCCAGCAGTTCCTCCGTGGGTTCCTACGAGCAGTACGTC. This translates into CASSSSVGSYEQYV.

The chain has TRBV19 and TRBJ1-1; 9 bases match TRBD1. J was trimmed by 4 bases and V by 5 bases; bases with no gene match: 8. Per germline, CDR1 LNHDA and CDR2 SQIVND (reference sequence). The CDR3 contains 15 residues. Here the CDR3 DNA reads TGTGCCAGTAGTGAAGGACAGGGGATGAGCACTGAAGCTTTCTTT. It is translated as CASSEGQGMSTEAFF. The whole variable domain, remainder taken from reference TRBV19 and TRBJ1-1, is DGGITQSPKYLFRKEGQNVTLSCEQNLNHDAMYWYRQDPGQGLRLIYYSQIVNDFQKGDIAEGYSVSREKKESFPLTVTSAQKNPTAFYLCASSEGQGMSTEAFFGQGTRLTVV.

This clone was observed a single time. The chain couples TRBV13 to TRBJ1-3; no clear D. The CDR3 consists of 14 residues. Trimming shortened V by 5 bases and J by 0 bases, and 8 bases separated the two germline ends. Germline V gene sequence: CDR1 PRHDT, CDR2 FYEKMQ (reference sequence). The CDR3 sequence is CASSLRDSGNTIYF. The CDR3 DNA follows: TGTGCCAGCAGCCTTCGGGACTCTGGAAACACCATATATTTT. Full variable domain (rest looked up from reference TRBV13 and TRBJ1-3): AAGVIQSPRHLIKEKRETATLKCYPIPRHDTVYWYQQGPGQDPQFLISFYEKMQSDKGSIPDRFSAQQFSDYHSELNMSSLELGDSALYFCASSLRDSGNTIYFGEGSWLTVV.

V is TRBV11-3 and J is TRBJ2-1; D is undetermined. This CDR3 region has 13 residues. V lost 5 bases to trimming and J lost 1 base, with 6 bases between them. Germline CDR1 SGHNT, CDR2 YENEEA. The CDR3 bases are TGTGCCAGCAGCCCCCCTTCCTACAATGAGCAGTTCTTC. Protein: CASSPPSYNEQFF.

With regard to this clone: The same CDR3 also results from other DNA sequences found in this sample. The V and J genes are TRBV30 and TRBJ2-3, with D uncertain. This CDR3 has 13 residues. Trimming stripped 0 bases from V and 2 bases from J, with 6 bases between. The germline CDR1 and CDR2 sequences are GTSNPN and SVGIG (reference sequence). CDR3 in DNA: TGTGCCTGGAGTGTACTGTCCACAGATACGCAGTATTTT. Translating it yields CAWSVLSTDTQYF.

The chain couples TRBV19 to TRBJ1-2, with TRBD1 matching over 8 bases. V gave up 5 bases and J gave up 1 base; unmatched junction bases: 6. Germline values: CDR1 LNHDA, CDR2 SQIVND (reference sequence). CDR3 length: 15 residues. The CDR3 DNA reads as TGTGCCAGTAGTGGGGACAGGCCCCTTAACTATGGCTACACCTTC. The encoded protein is CASSGDRPLNYGYTF.

This clone was detected once. This chain uses TRBV28 with TRBJ2-7; tentatively, D is TRBD2 (5 bases). The CDR3 totals 14 residues. Trimming left V 3 bases short and J 2 bases short, with 11 bases between. Germline V gives CDR1 MDHEN, CDR2 SYDVKM. The CDR3 sequence is CASSFAIATYEQYV. The CDR3 DNA reads as TGTGCCAGCAGTTTCGCGATAGCGACCTACGAGCAGTACGTC.

The chain combines TRBV27 with TRBJ2-1; a weak D match, TRBD2 (6 bases). This CDR3 comprises 16 residues. Trimming removed 0 bases from V and 0 bases from J, with 9 bases in between. The V gene's germline CDR1 is MNHEY and CDR2 SMNVEV (reference sequence). DNA for the CDR3: TGTGCCAGCAGTTTATCAGTGGGAGGCTCCTACAATGAGCAGTTCTTC. Its translation: CASSLSVGGSYNEQFF.

The chain combines TRBV12-5 with TRBJ2-1, with 15 bases matching TRBD2. This CDR3 comprises 17 residues. V lost 5 bases and J lost 4; bases outside the gene matches: 6. CDR1 and CDR2 (germline): LGHNT, FRNRAP. CDR3 DNA: TGTGCTAGTGGTCCGGGGACTAGCGGGAGGTATTACAATGAGCAGTTCTTC. It codes for CASGPGTSGRYYNEQFF.

The rearrangement joins TRBV14 to TRBJ2-3; D is unresolved. V lost 4 bases and J lost 6, with 11 bases in between. CDR1 is SGHDN and CDR2 is FVKESK in the germline V gene. The CDR3 totals 13 residues. CDR3 nucleotides: TGTGCCAGCAGCCGAGAGCACCGGGATACGCAGTATTTT. Protein: CASSREHRDTQYF.

The chain has TRBV7-8 and TRBJ1-4, with a weak D call TRBD1 (6 bases). V was pared by 0 bases and J by 3 bases, with 14 bases between. The CDR3 length is 17 residues. Germline V lookup: CDR1 SGHVS, CDR2 FQNEAQ. This CDR3 is CASSLALIGGANEKLFF. CDR3 nucleotide sequence: TGTGCCAGCAGCTTAGCGCTAATAGGGGGGGCTAATGAAAAACTGTTTTTT.